This T cell receptor beta chain stems from a study of T-cell memory formation after mild COVID-19. The overall study: Each donor largely had its own TCR clusters. Study results and caveats: A subset of responding clones appeared in pre-infection memory, suggesting cross-reactive memory joined. There was a balanced CD4/CD8 profile in clones contracting day 15 to 85, and later expanders leaned CD4+.

This clonotype was seen only a few times. No antigen is known for it. One entry per CDR3 protein results from TCRdb running MiXCR on the 5' RACE reads. The table has 450,000 to 650,000 distinct CDR3 sequences, about a fifth seen once. Trimming removed 6 bases from V and 3 bases from J, with 12 bases in between. The germline CDR1 and CDR2 sequences are MNHEY and SMNVEV (reference sequence). The CDR3 runs to 13 residues. The V gene is TRBV27, the J gene TRBJ2-7; possible D gene TRBD1, 6 bases. The sequence was obtained from an adult woman who had mild COVID-19 (a few samples of this study predate the infection). Cell type and time point are not known. Sequencing was done on a sample of PBMCs or a T cell subset sorted from them (not recorded which). This CDR3 is CASRDSSFYEQYF. For the CDR3, the DNA is TGTGCCAGCAGGGACAGTTCCTTCTACGAGCAGTACTTC.